This T cell receptor (beta chain) was sequenced for a study of blood T cell repertoires in COVID-19. Background on the study: Samples representing acute and convalescent COVID-19 were sourced from the United States, Italy and Spain. From T cells, B-cell-depleted T cells, or PBMCs came the material, which was cDNA or gDNA.

Authors' analysis steps: For nucleated cells, counts were estimated from reference gene primer amplification. Produced via immunoSEQ multiplex PCR; TCRdb's table is partial and in-frame only. The V and J calls and clone size are taken from that table; D and trimming were inferred from the DNA. There are over 25,000 clones in the sample; over 75% occur only once, and around a sixth lies in the top ten. There are 13 residues in the CDR3. Germline values: CDR1 MNHEY, CDR2 SMNVEV (reference sequence). Trimming left V 2 bases short and J 2 bases short, with 6 bases between. The source material was peripheral blood. The rearrangement links TRBV27 to TRBJ1-2; weak D call: TRBD1 (5 bases). This TCR derives from a man aged 70-80 years with active COVID-19. The CDR3 reads CASSLHRNYGYTF. For the CDR3, the DNA is TGTGCCAGCAGTTTACACAGGAACTATGGCTACACCTTC.